The sequence of this T cell receptor (beta chain) was determined in a study of identical twins (dated by TCRdb to 2015 to 2016). Regarding the study in general: To test whether fetal clonotypes persist, the study used deep sequencing on TCR alpha and beta repertoires from monozygotic twins, unrelated adults of various ages, and cord blood. To rule out contamination, the twin experiments were replicated at different times with different library preparation protocols. General conclusions and limits of the study: Invariant T cells such as MAIT and iNKT could partly confound zero-insertion analyses, although diverse VJ usage argued against such confounding for most clonotypes. Compared with coincidental sharing between unrelated individuals, out-of-frame TCR alpha sequences shared between twins showed an excess of sequences with low generation probability. The excess sharing between twins in beta out-of-frame sequences was weaker because fewer shared sequences reduced the signal-to-noise ratio. Conclusions relied on cross-sectional statistical analysis, since the same donors could not be followed over many years. Abundant cord blood beta clonotypes had fewer insertions, young adult naive repertoires showed a similar but weaker trend, and memory repertoires showed no such trend. Recombination models systematically underestimated out-of-frame TCR alpha sharing in monozygotic twins but agreed with sharing between unrelated individuals.

The junction shows trimming of 3 bases on V and 7 bases on J, and the gene matches do not reach 3 bases of it. The CDR3 holds 13 amino acids from the cysteine to the phenylalanine. The sequence is cut down to CDR3 DNA, 39 bases in frame from base 1. CDR1 and CDR2, per the germline V gene (reference sequence), are LGHDT and YNNKEL. This clonotype was seen ten or more times. Its antigen is unknown. No much larger clone is present one base from it, and per-base qualities are unavailable. Only healthy Caucasian donors were included. Miltenyi CD45RO+ enrichment and human naive T-cell isolation kits were used to isolate memory (CD45RO+) and naive T cells from PBMC. The receptor library was made with 5' RACE. TCRdb records Illumina HiSeq 2000 as the sequencer. Template switching introduced a universal primer binding site; the final cDNA contained a unique molecular identifier, enabling accurate counting of TCR cDNA molecules. First-strand cDNA for TCR alpha and beta chains was synthesized from specific primers in the conserved constant-segment region. To control for contamination, every cDNA library was double barcoded, receiving both a SMART-Mk sample barcode and Illumina barcodes. TruSeq adapter sequences along with Illumina sample barcodes were introduced in two successive PCR steps. The Illumina HiSeq platform was used with custom primers to sequence TCR alpha and beta cDNA libraries. As for how the authors treated the data: Raw reads were processed with MiGEC to extract unique molecular identifiers, and MiXCR was used to determine CDR3 positions. For each individual, recombination models were inferred using an EM algorithm with the repgenHMM and IGoR tools. The tcR package in R was used for shared clonotype analysis, with sharing normalized by the product of cloneset sizes. To study raw recombination free of thymic and clonal selection effects, out-of-frame nonproductive sequences were analyzed. Clones were called with MiXCR by TCRdb after fastp trimmed the public reads at Q25, and only in-frame beta chains were retained. Entries are consolidated by CDR3 protein sequence, retaining the most common genes and DNA. The V and J calls, along with clone size, are taken from TCRdb and not from the paper's own processing. This sample gives 200,000 to 250,000 distinct CDR3 sequences in total; approximately 10% of them show up just once. The ten largest clonotypes hold approximately 9.1% of the sample.

The chain uses TRBV3-1 and TRBJ1-2; TRBD1 agrees with 9 junctional bases. This TCR was sampled from a man aged 45 to 65 in good health. Sequencing was done on a sample of memory T cells sorted from blood. What this sample's cell subset or site label stands for: CD45RO+ enriched T cells. The CDR3 protein sequence reads: CASSQGTGFGYTF. In nucleotides, the sequence is TGTGCCAGCAGCCAGGGGACAGGGTTTGGCTACACCTTC.